The next 2 T cell receptor beta chains were all read from a single sample in a study of blood T cell repertoires in COVID-19. The assay was immunoSEQ multiplex PCR, and TCRdb's table has in-frame clones only and misses some. This sample has about 200,000 clones; around 83% occur once, and the top ten carry roughly 8.2%. Source material: peripheral blood. These receptors all stem from a woman of 80 years or more with COVID-19, enrolled during active disease.

DNA for the CDR3: TGCGCCAGCAGCCCCCTCGGGGGGGCGAACACAGATACGCAGTATTTT. Amino acid sequence: CASSPLGGANTDTQYF. This rearrangement joins TRBV4-1 to TRBJ2-3; 8 positions agree with TRBD2. The CDR3 extends over 16 amino acids. Trimming at V came to 4 bases and at J to 2 bases, leaving 8 bases not matched to a gene. CDR1 is MGHRA and CDR2 is YSYEKL in the germline V gene.

The J gene is TRBJ2-3, the V gene TRBV29-1; D unresolved. The V end lost 6 bases, the J end lost 9 bases, and 13 bases lay between the germline ends. In germline, CDR1 is SQVTM, CDR2 ANQGSEA. The CDR3 spans 11 residues. This chain's CDR3 is CSVDDTLTQYF. The CDR3 DNA is TGCAGCGTCGACGACACGTTGACGCAGTATTTT.